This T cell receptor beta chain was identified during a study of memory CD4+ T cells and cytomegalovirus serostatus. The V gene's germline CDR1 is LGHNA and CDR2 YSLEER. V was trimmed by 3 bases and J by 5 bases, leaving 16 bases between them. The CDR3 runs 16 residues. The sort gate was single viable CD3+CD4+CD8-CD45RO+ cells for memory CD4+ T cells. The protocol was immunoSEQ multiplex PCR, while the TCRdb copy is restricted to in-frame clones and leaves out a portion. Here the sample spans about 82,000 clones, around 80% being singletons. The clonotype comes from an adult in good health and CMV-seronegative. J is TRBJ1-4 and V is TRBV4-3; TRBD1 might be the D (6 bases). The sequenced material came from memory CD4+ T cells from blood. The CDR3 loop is CASSQNHRAPNEKLFF. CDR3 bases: TGCGCCAGCAGCCAGAACCACAGGGCCCCCAATGAAAAACTGTTTTTT.